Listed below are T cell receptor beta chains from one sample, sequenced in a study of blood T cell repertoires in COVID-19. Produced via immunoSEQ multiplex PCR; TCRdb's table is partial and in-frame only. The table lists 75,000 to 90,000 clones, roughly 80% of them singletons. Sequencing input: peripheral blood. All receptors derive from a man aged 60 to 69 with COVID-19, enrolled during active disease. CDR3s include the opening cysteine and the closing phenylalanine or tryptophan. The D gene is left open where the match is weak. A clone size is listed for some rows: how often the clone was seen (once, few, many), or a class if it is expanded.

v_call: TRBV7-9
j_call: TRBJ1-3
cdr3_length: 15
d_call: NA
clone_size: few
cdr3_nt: TGTGCCAGCAGCTTAGAGGCGACATCTGGAAACACCATATATTTT
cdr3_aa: CASSLEATSGNTIYF

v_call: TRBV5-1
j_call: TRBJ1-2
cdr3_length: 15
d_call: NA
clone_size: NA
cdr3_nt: TGCGCCAGCAGCTTGGAGGGTGGGAGGGTCTATGGCTACACCTTC
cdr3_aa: CASSLEGGRVYGYTF

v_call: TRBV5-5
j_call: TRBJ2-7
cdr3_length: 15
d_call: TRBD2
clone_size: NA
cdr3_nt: TGTGCCAGCAGCCCGGCGGGGGTGTCCCACCACGAGCAGTACTTC
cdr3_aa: CASSPAGVSHHEQYF

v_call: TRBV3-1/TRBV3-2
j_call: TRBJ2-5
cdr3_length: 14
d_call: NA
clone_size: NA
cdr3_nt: TGTGCCAGCAGCCAAGACCCGGGGGGCAAGACCCAGTACTTC
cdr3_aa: CASSQDPGGKTQYF

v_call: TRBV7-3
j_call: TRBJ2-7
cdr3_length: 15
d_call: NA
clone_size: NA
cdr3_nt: TGTGCCAGCAGCTCCGACGCCGGGACAACAGTCGAGCAGTACTTC
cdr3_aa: CASSSDAGTTVEQYF

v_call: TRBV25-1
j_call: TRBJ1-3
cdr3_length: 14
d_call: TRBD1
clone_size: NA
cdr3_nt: TGTGCCAGCAGGGGGGACAGATCTGGAAACACCATATATTTT
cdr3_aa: CASRGDRSGNTIYF

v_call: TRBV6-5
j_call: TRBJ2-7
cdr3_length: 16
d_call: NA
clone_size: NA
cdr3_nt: TGTGCCAGCAGTTACTCGTGGGACACCTACTCCTACGAGCAGTACTTC
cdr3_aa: CASSYSWDTYSYEQYF

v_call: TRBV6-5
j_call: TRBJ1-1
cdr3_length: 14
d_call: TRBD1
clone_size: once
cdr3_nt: TGTGCCAGCAGTCCCCGACAGGGTGAGATTGAAGCTTTCTTT
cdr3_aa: CASSPRQGEIEAFF

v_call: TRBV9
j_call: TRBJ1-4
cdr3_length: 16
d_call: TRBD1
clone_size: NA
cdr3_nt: TGTGCCAGCAGCGAACAGGGGGGGAGAACTAATGAAAAACTGTTTTTT
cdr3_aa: CASSEQGGRTNEKLFF

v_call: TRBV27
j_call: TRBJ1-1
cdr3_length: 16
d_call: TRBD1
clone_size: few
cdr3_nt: TGTGCCAGCAGTTCCTTGACAGGGGTGAGGATCACTGAAGCTTTCTTT
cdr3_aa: CASSSLTGVRITEAFF

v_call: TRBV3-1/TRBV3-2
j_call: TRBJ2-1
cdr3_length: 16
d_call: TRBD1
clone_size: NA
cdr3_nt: TGTGCCAGCAGCCAAGATCGGACAGGGGGCACGAATGAGCAGTTCTTC
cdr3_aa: CASSQDRTGGTNEQFF

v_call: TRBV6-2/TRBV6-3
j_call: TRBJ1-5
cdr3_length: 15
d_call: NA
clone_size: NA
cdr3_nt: TGTGCCAGCAGTTACCCACCGGAGGGCAATCAGCCCCAGCATTTT
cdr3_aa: CASSYPPEGNQPQHF

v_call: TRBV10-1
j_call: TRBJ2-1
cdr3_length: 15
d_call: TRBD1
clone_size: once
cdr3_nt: TGCGCCACCCCGCACCGGGACAGGCGGTACAATGAGCAGTTCTTC
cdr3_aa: CATPHRDRRYNEQFF

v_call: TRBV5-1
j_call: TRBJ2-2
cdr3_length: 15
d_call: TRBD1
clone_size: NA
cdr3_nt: TGCGCCAGCAGCCTAGGACAGGGGCTTGGCGGGGAGCTGTTTTTT
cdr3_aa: CASSLGQGLGGELFF

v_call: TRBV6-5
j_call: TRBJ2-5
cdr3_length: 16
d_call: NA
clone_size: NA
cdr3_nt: TGTGCCAGCAGTTCCCCCGGCTCGGGAAGAAAAGAGACCCAGTACTTC
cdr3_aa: CASSSPGSGRKETQYF

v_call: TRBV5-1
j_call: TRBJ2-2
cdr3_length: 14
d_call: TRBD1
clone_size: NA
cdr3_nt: TGCGCCAGCAGCCGGGACAGGGAGACCGGGGAGCTGTTTTTT
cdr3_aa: CASSRDRETGELFF

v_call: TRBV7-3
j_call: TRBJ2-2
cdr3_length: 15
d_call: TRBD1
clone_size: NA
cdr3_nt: TGTGCCAGCAGCCCCGACGCCAGGGGGCCCGGGGAGCTGTTTTTT
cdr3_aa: CASSPDARGPGELFF

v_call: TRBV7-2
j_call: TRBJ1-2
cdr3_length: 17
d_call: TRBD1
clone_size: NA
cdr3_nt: TGTGCCAGCAGCTTAGCGTTTTTTGAGGGGGCACCATATGGCTACACCTTC
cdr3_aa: CASSLAFFEGAPYGYTF

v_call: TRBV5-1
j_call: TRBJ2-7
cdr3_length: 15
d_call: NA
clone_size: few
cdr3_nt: TGCGCCAGCAGCTTGTCTCGGGGAAGTTTCTACGAGCAGTACTTC
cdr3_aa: CASSLSRGSFYEQYF

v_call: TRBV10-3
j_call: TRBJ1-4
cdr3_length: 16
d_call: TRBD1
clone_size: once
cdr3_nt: TGTGCCATCAGTAACGGGGACAGGCTTATTAATGAAAAACTGTTTTTT
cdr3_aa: CAISNGDRLINEKLFF

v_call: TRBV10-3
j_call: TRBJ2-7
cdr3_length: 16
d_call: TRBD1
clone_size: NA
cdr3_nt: TGTGCCATCAGTGAGAGCGATCCGGGACAGTTTTACGAGCAGTACTTC
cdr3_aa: CAISESDPGQFYEQYF

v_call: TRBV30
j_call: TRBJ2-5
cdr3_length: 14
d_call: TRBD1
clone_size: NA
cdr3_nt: TGTGCCTGGGGACAGGGCCCCTCCCGAGAGACCCAGTACTTC
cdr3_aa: CAWGQGPSRETQYF

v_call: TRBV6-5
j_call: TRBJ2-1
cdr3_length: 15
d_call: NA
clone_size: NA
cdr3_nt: TGTGCCAGCAGCGCAGAGGGTAGCTCCTACAATGAGCAGTTCTTC
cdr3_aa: CASSAEGSSYNEQFF

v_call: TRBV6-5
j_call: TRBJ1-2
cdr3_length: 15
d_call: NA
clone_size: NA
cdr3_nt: TGTGCCAGCAGTCCTTCTCGACAGACCTCATGGGGCTACACCTTC
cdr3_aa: CASSPSRQTSWGYTF

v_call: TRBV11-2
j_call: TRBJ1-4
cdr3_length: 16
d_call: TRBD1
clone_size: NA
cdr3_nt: TGTGCCAGCAGCCCCCGGACAGGGTCGACTAATGAAAAACTGTTTTTT
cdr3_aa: CASSPRTGSTNEKLFF

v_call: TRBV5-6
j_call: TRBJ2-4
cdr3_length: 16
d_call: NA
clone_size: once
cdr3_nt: TGTGCCAGCAGCTTGGTGTCAGGGATGGCCAAAAACATTCAGTACTTC
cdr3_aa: CASSLVSGMAKNIQYF

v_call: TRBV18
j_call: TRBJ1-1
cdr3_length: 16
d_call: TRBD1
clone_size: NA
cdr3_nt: TGTGCCAGCTCCCCCAAGGGGGCAGGAATGAACACTGAAGCTTTCTTT
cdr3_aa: CASSPKGAGMNTEAFF

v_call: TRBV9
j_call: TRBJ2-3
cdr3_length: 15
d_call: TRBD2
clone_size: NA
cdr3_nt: TGTGCCAGCACCCCAGCGGGGGGGTCCACAGATACGCAGTATTTT
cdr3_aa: CASTPAGGSTDTQYF

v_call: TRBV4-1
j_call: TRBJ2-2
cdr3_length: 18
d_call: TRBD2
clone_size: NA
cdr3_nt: TGCGCCAGCAGCCAACCGACTAGCGGGAGAGGGGGAGCCGGGGAGCTGTTTTTT
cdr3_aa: CASSQPTSGRGGAGELFF

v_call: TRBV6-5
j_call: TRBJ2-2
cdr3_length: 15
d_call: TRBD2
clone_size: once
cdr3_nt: TGTGCCAGCAGACCCACTAGCGGGGACACCGGGGAGCTGTTTTTT
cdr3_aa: CASRPTSGDTGELFF

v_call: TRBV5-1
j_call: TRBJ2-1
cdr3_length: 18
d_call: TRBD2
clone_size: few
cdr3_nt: TGCGCCAGCAGCTTCGGCCCGGGACTAGCGGGGGGGAGGAATGAGCAGTTCTTC
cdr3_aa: CASSFGPGLAGGRNEQFF

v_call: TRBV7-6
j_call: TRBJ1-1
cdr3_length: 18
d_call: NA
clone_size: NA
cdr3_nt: TGTGCCAGCAGCAGTTCAGGGGTCGTCGGATCTGGGTACACTGAAGCTTTCTTT
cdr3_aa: CASSSSGVVGSGYTEAFF

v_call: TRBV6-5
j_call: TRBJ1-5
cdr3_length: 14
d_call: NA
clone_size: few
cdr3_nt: TGTGCCAGCAGTCCTACAGGGCCAAATCAGCCCCAGCATTTT
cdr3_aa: CASSPTGPNQPQHF

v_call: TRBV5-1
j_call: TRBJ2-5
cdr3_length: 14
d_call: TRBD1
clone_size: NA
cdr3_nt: TGCGCCAGCAGCCTGGACAGGTTTGGGGAGACCCAGTACTTC
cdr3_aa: CASSLDRFGETQYF

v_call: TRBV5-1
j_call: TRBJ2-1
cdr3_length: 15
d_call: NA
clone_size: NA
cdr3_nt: TGCGCCAGCAGTCCCCGGGGGAGCTCCTACAATGAGCAGTTCTTC
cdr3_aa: CASSPRGSSYNEQFF

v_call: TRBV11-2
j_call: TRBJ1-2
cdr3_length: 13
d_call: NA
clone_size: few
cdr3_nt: TGTGCCAGCAGCTTAAGGGGGGGGTTGGGCTACACCTTC
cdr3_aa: CASSLRGGLGYTF

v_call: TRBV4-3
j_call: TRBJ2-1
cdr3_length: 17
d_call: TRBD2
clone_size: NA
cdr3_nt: TGCGCCAGCAGCCAAGATCCCACGGGAGGGGGGTACAATGAGCAGTTCTTC
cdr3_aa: CASSQDPTGGGYNEQFF

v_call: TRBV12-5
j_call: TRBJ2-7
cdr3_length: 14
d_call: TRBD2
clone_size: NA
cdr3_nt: TGTGCTAGTGCCTATAGCGGGAGCTCCTACGAGCAGTACTTC
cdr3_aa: CASAYSGSSYEQYF

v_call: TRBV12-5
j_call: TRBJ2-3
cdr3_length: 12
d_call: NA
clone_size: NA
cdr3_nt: TGTGCTAGTGGTTTGGGCGGAGATACGCAGTATTTT
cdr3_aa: CASGLGGDTQYF

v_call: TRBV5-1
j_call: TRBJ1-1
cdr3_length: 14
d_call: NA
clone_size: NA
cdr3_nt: TGCGCCAGCAGCGCACAGGGTGGGGGCACTGAAGCTTTCTTT
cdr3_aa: CASSAQGGGTEAFF

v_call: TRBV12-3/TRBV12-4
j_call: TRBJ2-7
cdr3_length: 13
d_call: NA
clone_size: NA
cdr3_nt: TGTGCCAGCAGTTACGGACAGAAGTACGAGCAGTACTTC
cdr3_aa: CASSYGQKYEQYF

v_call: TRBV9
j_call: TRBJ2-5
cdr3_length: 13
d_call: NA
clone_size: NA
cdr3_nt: TGTGCCAGCAGCGTAGGAGTTGCGGAGACCCAGTACTTC
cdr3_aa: CASSVGVAETQYF

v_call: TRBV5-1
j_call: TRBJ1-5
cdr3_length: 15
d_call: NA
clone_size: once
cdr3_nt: TGCGCCAGCAGCTTGGATCAGGGTGGCAATCAGCCCCAGCATTTT
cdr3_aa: CASSLDQGGNQPQHF

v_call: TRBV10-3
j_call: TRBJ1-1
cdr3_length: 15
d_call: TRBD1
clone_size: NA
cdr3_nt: TGTGCCATCAGTGACCTAGCAGGGGGAAGCACTGAAGCTTTCTTT
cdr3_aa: CAISDLAGGSTEAFF

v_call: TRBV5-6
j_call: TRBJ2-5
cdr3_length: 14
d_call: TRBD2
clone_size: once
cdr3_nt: TGTGCCAGCAGCGGGAGGGCCTTACAAGAGACCCAGTACTTC
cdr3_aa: CASSGRALQETQYF

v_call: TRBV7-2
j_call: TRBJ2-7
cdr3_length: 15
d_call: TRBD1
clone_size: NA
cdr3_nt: TGTGCCAGCAGCTTAGAGGGGGCAGGCGGCTACGAGCAGTACTTC
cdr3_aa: CASSLEGAGGYEQYF

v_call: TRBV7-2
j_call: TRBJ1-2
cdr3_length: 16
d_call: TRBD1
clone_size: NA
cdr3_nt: TGTGCCAGCAGCTTCTCATGGACAGGGGGCGGTGGTGGCTACACCTTC
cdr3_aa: CASSFSWTGGGGGYTF